The following is a T cell receptor beta chain sequence with its context. Its antigen is undetermined. The data are from a study of CD8 T cells in ankylosing spondylitis. General study findings and limits: It was reported that disease-linked clones were significantly enriched in matched ankylosing spondylitis synovial fluid. Disease-linked clones bore a CD8+ phenotype and were relatively rare in peripheral blood. The study identified a TCR beta motif of under ten highly homologous variants that appeared characteristic of ankylosing spondylitis blood.

This CDR3 has 15 residues. The V and J ends lost 6 bases and 9 bases, in that order; junction bases with no gene match: 13. Germline CDR1 SGHAT, CDR2 FQNNGV. TCRdb reprocessed the 5' RACE reads with MiXCR, giving one entry per CDR3 protein. Of under 250,000 distinct CDR3 sequences in the sample, about 30% were seen once. V and J are TRBV11-2 and TRBJ2-1, with 8 bases fitting TRBD2. The receptor was isolated from a male donor with ankylosing spondylitis or in good health (not recorded which). Specimen: blood, either unsorted or a sorted T cell fraction (not recorded which). The CDR3 DNA reads TGTGCCAGCAGAAGTTGGGGGCGGGGGGCACTTGAGCAGTTCTTC. This gives the protein CASRSWGRGALEQFF.